This T cell receptor beta chain was captured in a study of shared clonotypes between healthy human individuals. General study points: A small donor pool kept down the genetic and exposure-history diversity that was represented. For naive CD4 cells, around 5% of clonotypes were shared across a handful of donors.

Sorted-subset replicate PCRs used roughly 210 ng of genomic DNA. This amount corresponded to about 29,000 T cell genomes. TCRdb keeps only in-frame clones here, not all; method: immunoSEQ multiplex PCR. The sample lists approximately 2,000,000 clones, approximately 92% seen once, with 1.5% to 2% in the top ten. From germline, CDR1 is MNHEY and CDR2 SVGAGI. This CDR3 is built from 13 residues. The V and J ends lost 7 bases and 5 bases respectively, with 14 bases between them. In the case of this clone: Its target is not known.

Positively selected for CCR7, the CD45RO-negative cells used as naive CD8 cells excluded terminally differentiated effector memory CD45RA+ cells. Sequencing input: naive CD8+ T cells from PBMCs. The chain is built from TRBV6-5 and TRBJ2-5; D is undetermined. The TCR sequence derives from a man aged 18 to 29 in good health. Some clones in this sample may be carry-over from other donors' samples. CDR3 in DNA: TGTGCCAGCACCGGGCCTCCTTGGGAGACCCAGTACTTC. Its translation: CASTGPPWETQYF.